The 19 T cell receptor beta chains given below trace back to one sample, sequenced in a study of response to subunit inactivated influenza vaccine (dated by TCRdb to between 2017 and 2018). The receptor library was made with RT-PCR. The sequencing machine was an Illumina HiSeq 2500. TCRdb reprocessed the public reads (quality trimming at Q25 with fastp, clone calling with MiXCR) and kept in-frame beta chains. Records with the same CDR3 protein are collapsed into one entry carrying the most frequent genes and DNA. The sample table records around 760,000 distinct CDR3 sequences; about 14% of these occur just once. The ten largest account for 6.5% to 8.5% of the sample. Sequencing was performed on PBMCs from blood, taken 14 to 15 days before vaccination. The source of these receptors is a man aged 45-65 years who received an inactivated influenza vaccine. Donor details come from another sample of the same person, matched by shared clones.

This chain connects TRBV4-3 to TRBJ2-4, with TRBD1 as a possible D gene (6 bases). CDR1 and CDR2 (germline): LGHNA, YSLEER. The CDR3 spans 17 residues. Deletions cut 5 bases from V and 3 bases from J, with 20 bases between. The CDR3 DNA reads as TGCGCCAGCAGCGAATTTACAGGGAAGAGTGGCAAAAACATTCAGTACTTC. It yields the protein CASSEFTGKSGKNIQYF.

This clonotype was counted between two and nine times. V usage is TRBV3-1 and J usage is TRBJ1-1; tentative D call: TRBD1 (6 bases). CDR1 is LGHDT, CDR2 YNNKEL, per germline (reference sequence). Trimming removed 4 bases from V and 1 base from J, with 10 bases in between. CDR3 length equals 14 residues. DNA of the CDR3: TGTGCCAGCAGCCGCTGGGGGGCGAACACTGAAGCTTTCTTT. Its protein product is CASSRWGANTEAFF.

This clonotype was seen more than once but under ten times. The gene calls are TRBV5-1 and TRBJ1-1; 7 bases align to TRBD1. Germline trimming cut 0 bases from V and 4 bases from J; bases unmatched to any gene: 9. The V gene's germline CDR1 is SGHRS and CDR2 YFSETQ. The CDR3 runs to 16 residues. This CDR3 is CASSLDQGGRGTEAFF. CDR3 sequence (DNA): TGCGCCAGCAGCTTGGATCAAGGGGGCCGGGGCACTGAAGCTTTCTTT.

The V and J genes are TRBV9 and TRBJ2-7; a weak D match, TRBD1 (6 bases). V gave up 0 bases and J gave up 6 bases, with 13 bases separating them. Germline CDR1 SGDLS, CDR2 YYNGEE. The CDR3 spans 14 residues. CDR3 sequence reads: CASSVEHRDGEQYF. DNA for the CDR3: TGTGCCAGCAGCGTAGAACACAGGGACGGCGAGCAGTACTTC.

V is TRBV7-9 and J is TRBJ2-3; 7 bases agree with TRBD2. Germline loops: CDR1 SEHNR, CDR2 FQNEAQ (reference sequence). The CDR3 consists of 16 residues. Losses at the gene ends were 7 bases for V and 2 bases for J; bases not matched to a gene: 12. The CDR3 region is CASNPLADKHTDTQYF. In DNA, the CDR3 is TGTGCCAGCAACCCCCTAGCGGACAAACACACAGATACGCAGTATTTT.

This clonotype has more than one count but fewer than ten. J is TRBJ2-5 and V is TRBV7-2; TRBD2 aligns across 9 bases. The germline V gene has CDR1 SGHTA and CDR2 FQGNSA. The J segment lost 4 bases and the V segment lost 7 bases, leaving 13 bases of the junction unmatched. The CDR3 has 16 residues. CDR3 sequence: CASTPGAGGLGETQYF. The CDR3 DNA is TGTGCCAGCACCCCAGGGGCGGGAGGGCTAGGAGAGACCCAGTACTTC.

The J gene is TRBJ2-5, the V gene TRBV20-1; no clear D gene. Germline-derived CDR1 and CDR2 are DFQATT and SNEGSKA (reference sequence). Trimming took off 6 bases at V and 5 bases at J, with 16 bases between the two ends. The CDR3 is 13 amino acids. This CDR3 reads CSALRARGETQYF. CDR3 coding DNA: TGCAGTGCCCTCCGGGCCCGTGGGGAGACCCAGTACTTC.

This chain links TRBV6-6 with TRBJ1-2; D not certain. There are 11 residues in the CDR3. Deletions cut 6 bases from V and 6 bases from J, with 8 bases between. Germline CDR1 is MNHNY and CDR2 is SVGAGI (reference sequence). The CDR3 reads CASSGFDGYTF. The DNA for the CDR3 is TGTGCCAGCAGCGGGTTTGATGGCTACACCTTC.

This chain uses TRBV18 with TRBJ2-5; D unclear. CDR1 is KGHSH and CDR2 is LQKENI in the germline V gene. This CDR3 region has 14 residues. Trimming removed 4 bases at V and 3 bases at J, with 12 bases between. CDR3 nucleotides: TGTGCCAGCTCACTTCAGAGACACAAAGAGACCCAGTACTTC. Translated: CASSLQRHKETQYF.

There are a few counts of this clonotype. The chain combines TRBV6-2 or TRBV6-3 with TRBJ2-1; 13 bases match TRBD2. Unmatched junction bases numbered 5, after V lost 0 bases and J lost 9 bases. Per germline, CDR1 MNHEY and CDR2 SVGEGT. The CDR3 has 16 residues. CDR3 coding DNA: TGTGCCAGCAGTTACTCTGGACTAGCGGGAGTGGGTGAGCAGTTCTTC. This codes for CASSYSGLAGVGEQFF.

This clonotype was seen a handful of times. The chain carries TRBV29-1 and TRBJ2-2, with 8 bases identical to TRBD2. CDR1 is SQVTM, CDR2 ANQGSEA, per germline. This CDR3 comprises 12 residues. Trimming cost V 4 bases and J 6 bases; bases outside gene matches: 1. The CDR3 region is CSVGAGAGELFF. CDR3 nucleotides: TGCAGCGTTGGAGCGGGAGCCGGGGAGCTGTTTTTT.

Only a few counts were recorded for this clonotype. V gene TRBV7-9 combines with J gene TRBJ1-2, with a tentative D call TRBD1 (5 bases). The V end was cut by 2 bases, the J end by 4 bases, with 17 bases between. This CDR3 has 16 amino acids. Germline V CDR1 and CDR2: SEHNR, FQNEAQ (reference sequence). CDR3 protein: CASSLSGQLRGYGYTF. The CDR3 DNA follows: TGTGCCAGCAGCTTATCGGGGCAACTTCGGGGCTATGGCTACACCTTC.

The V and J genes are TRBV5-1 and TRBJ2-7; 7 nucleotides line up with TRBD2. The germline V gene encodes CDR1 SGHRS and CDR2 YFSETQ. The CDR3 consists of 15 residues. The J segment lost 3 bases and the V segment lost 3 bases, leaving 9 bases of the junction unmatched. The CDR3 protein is CASSWAPGLNYEQYF. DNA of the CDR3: TGCGCCAGCAGCTGGGCGCCGGGACTAAACTACGAGCAGTACTTC. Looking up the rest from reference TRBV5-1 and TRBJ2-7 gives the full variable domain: KAGVTQTPRYLIKTRGQQVTLSCSPISGHRSVSWYQQTPGQGLQFLFEYFSETQRNKGNFPGRFSGRQFSNSRSEMNVSTLELGDSALYLCASSWAPGLNYEQYFGPGTRLTVT.

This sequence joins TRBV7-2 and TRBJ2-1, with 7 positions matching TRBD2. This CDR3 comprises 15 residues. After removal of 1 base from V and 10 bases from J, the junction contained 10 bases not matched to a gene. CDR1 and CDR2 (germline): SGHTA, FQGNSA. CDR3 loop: CASSLDTEWGGEQFF. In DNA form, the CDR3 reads TGTGCCAGCAGCTTAGATACTGAATGGGGGGGAGAGCAGTTCTTC.

The CDR3 DNA follows: TGCGCCAGCAGCCAGCGGAAGAGCTCCTACAATGAGCAGTTCTTC. It translates to CASSQRKSSYNEQFF. V usage is TRBV4-3 and J usage is TRBJ2-1, with D uncertain. Trimming cost V 3 bases and J 0 bases, with 9 bases left between them. The CDR3 has 15 residues. CDR1 and CDR2 from the germline V gene are LGHNA and YSLEER.

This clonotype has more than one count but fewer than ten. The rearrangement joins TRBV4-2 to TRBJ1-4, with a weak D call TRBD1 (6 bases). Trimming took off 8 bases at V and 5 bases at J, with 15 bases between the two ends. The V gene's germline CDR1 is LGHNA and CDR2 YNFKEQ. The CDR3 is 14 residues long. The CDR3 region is CASSTGTINEKLFF. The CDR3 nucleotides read TGTGCCAGCTCTACCGGGACAATAAATGAAAAACTGTTTTTT.

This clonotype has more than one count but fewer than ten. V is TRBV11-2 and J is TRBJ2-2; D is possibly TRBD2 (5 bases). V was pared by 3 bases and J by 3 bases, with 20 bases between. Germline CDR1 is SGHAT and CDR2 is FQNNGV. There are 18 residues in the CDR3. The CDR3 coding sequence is TGTGCCAGCAGCTTCGATTGGAGTAGCGTAAAGTACACCGGGGAGCTGTTTTTT. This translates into CASSFDWSSVKYTGELFF. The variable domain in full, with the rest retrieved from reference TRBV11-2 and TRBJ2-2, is EAGVAQSPRYKIIEKRQSVAFWCNPISGHATLYWYQQILGQGPKLLIQFQNNGVVDDSQLPKDRFSAERLKGVDSTLKIQPAKLEDSAVYLCASSFDWSSVKYTGELFFGEGSRLTVL.

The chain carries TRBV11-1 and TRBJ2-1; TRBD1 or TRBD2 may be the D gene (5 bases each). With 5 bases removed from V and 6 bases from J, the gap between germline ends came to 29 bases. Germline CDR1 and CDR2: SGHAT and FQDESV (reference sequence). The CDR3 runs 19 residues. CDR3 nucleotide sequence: TGTGCCAGCAGCGCAAAGGGGATTTCGGGGCCCCTTCGGCCCAATGAGCAGTTCTTC. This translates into CASSAKGISGPLRPNEQFF.

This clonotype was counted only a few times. Here the CDR3 reads CASSPTGMGTEAFF. CDR3 nucleotide sequence: TGTGCCAGCTCACCAACGGGGATGGGGACTGAAGCTTTCTTT. V is TRBV18 and J is TRBJ1-1, with D unresolved. Trimming stripped 2 bases from V and 5 bases from J, with 12 bases between. The CDR3 is 14 residues long. Germline V lookup: CDR1 KGHSH, CDR2 LQKENI.